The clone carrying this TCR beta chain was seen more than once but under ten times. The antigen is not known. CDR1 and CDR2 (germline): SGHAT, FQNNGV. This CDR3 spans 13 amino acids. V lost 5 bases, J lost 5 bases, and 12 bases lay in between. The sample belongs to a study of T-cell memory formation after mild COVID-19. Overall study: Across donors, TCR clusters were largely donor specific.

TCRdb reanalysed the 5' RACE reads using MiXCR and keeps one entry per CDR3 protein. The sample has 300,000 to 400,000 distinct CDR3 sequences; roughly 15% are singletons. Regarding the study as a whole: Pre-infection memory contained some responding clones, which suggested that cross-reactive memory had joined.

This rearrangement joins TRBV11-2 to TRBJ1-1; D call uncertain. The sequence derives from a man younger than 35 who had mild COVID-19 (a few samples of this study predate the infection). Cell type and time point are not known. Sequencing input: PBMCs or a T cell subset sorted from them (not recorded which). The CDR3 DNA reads TGTGCCAGCAGCGAAGGTGCATATACTGAAGCTTTCTTT. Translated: CASSEGAYTEAFF.